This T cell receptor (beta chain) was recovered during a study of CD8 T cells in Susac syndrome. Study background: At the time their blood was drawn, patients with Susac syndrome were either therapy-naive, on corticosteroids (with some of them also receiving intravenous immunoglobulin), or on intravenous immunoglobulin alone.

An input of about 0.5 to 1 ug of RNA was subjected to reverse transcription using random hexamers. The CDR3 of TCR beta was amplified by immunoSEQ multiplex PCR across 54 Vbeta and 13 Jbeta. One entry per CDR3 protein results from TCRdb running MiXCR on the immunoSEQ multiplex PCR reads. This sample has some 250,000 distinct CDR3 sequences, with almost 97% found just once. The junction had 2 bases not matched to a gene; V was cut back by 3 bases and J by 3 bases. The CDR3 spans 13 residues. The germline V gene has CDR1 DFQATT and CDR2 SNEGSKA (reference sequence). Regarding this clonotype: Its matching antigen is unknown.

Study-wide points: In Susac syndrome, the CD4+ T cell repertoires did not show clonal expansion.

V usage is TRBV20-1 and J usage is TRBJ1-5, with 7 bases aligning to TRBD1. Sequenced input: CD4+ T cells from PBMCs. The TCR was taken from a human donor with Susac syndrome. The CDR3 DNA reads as TGCAGTGCTAGCGACAGGGCCAATCAGCCCCAGCATTTT. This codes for CSASDRANQPQHF.